Listed below are T cell receptor beta chains from one sample, sequenced in a study of identifying expanded T cells in peripheral blood. Clones were sequenced by immunoSEQ multiplex PCR, and TCRdb holds only the in-frame ones, with some missing. This table has 120,000 or so clones, approximately 80% appearing once. The sequenced sample consisted of blood. The receptors come from a person between 18 and 69 years old in good health. Both conserved end residues are part of each CDR3. The D gene is left open where the match is weak. A row's size may be missing; if present it is once, few, many or a size class.

TGTGCCAGCAGCCCACTCAGGGCGGGGCGAGGTGGCTACACCTTC	CASSPLRAGRGGYTF	TRBV7-2	TRBJ1-2	NA	many
TGTGCCAGCAGCCCTCGGGACAGGGGGGTTGGCAAGTATGGCTACACCTTC	CASSPRDRGVGKYGYTF	TRBV7-9	TRBJ1-2	TRBD1	NA
TGCGCCAGCAGCTTGGATGGTCGTGCCGGTGAGCAGTTCTTC	CASSLDGRAGEQFF	TRBV5-1	TRBJ2-1	NA	NA
TGTGCCAGCAGTTGGACAGTGGCTAACTATGGCTACACCTTC	CASSWTVANYGYTF	TRBV6-6	TRBJ1-2	NA	NA
TGCGCCAGCAGCTTGGTCCAGGGGGCAAAAAATGAGCAGTTCTTC	CASSLVQGAKNEQFF	TRBV5-1	TRBJ2-1	TRBD1	NA
TGCGCCAGCAGCCAAACCCAAGGTACAGGGACGGACACTGAAGCTTTCTTT	CASSQTQGTGTDTEAFF	TRBV4-1	TRBJ1-1	NA	once
TGCAGCGTTGATTTCGGGGGCAGGGGGTCCCCCCGCAGTGGCTACACCTTC	CSVDFGGRGSPRSGYTF	TRBV29-1	TRBJ1-2	TRBD1	NA
TGTGCCAGCAGCAGGGGACAGCGTGACTCACCCCTCCACTTT	CASSRGQRDSPLHF	TRBV7-8	TRBJ1-6	TRBD1	few
TGTGCCAGCAGCGCCTACGCCGGGACAGCAGGCTATGGCTACACCTTC	CASSAYAGTAGYGYTF	TRBV7-8	TRBJ1-2	TRBD1	NA
TGTGCCAGCAGCAGGGACAGCAGAAATAATTCACCCCTCCACTTT	CASSRDSRNNSPLHF	TRBV7-3	TRBJ1-6	TRBD1	NA
TGTGCCAGCAGTCGCACGGGGGGCTATGGGGCCAACGTCCTGACTTTC	CASSRTGGYGANVLTF	TRBV27	TRBJ2-6	NA	NA
TGTGCCAGCAGTTACGAGGGGGCGCGGGGCTACACCTTC	CASSYEGARGYTF	TRBV6-5	TRBJ1-2	TRBD1	NA
TGTGCCAGCAGCTTAGCAGGGCAGGGCCCCGCTAACTATGGCTACACCTTC	CASSLAGQGPANYGYTF	TRBV7-9	TRBJ1-2	NA	NA
TGTGCCAGTCAGCGGGGGAGCAGCAATCAGCCCCAGCATTTT	CASQRGSSNQPQHF	TRBV6-5	TRBJ1-5	NA	NA
TGTGCCACCAGCAGACCCGGGAGGGGGAACTCCTACAATGAGCAGTTCTTC	CATSRPGRGNSYNEQFF	TRBV15	TRBJ2-1	TRBD2	once
TGTGCCAGTGTAGAAAACACTGAAGCTTTCTTT	CASVENTEAFF	TRBV19	TRBJ1-1	NA	NA
TGTGCCAGCAGCTTCGGGGCGGCTGGGGCCAACGTCCTGACTTTC	CASSFGAAGANVLTF	TRBV7-7	TRBJ2-6	NA	NA
TGTGCCAGCAGCTCCCGAAGGGGGTACGAGCAGTACTTC	CASSSRRGYEQYF	TRBV6-5	TRBJ2-7	NA	NA
TGTGCCAGTAGTCCGGGGATTGAAGCTTTCTTT	CASSPGIEAFF	TRBV19	TRBJ1-1	NA	NA
TGTGCCAGCAGCTTAGAGTGGGCCCCTAATGAAAAACTGTTTTTT	CASSLEWAPNEKLFF	TRBV11-2	TRBJ1-4	NA	NA
TGTGCCAGCAGTGTTAGCCCAGAAAGCACAGATACGCAGTATTTT	CASSVSPESTDTQYF	TRBV6-1	TRBJ2-3	NA	few
TGTGCTAGTGGTTTGTGGGCGGGACTTCGTTCGGACATTCAGTACTTC	CASGLWAGLRSDIQYF	TRBV12-5	TRBJ2-4	NA	NA
TGCAGCGTTGAAGTGGGGCAGGGGGGCACCGGGGAGCTGTTTTTT	CSVEVGQGGTGELFF	TRBV29-1	TRBJ2-2	NA	once
TGTGCCAGTAGTAGGGGGGCCGATAACTATGGCTACACCTTC	CASSRGADNYGYTF	TRBV19	TRBJ1-2	NA	NA
TGTGCCAGCATGCGTATCGCAACTAATGAAAAACTGTTTTTT	CASMRIATNEKLFF	TRBV6-5	TRBJ1-4	NA	NA
TGTGCCAGCAGCTTGGAGGGGTTTTGGCCCTACCGAAATAATTCACCCCTCCACTTT	CASSLEGFWPYRNNSPLHF	TRBV5-4	TRBJ1-6	NA	NA
TGTGCCTGGAGTCGGACCGGGGAGCTGTTTTTT	CAWSRTGELFF	TRBV30	TRBJ2-2	NA	NA
TGTGCCAGCAGCACCAACTACGAGCAGTACTTC	CASSTNYEQYF	TRBV2	TRBJ2-7	NA	NA
TGTGCCAGCAGCTGGGGACTAGCGGGGGGCTATGAGCAGTTCTTC	CASSWGLAGGYEQFF	TRBV9	TRBJ2-1	TRBD2	NA
TGTGCCAGCAGTTTCGATGGGGTCGAGCAGTACTTC	CASSFDGVEQYF	TRBV6-5	TRBJ2-7	NA	NA
TGTGCCAGCAGCTCTCACGCTGTTTCGGAGACCCAGTACTTC	CASSSHAVSETQYF	TRBV7-9	TRBJ2-5	NA	once
TGCGCCAGCAGCCAAGGACGGACACGACAAGAGACCCAGTACTTC	CASSQGRTRQETQYF	TRBV4-3	TRBJ2-5	NA	NA
TGCGCCAGCAGCGCGACAGCAGCTAACTATGGCTACACCTTC	CASSATAANYGYTF	TRBV5-1	TRBJ1-2	NA	NA
TGTGCCAGCGGGGATAGGGGGACAGGGAACCAGCCCCAGCATTTT	CASGDRGTGNQPQHF	TRBV6-6	TRBJ1-5	TRBD1	once
TGTGCCAGCAGTGAAGTCGTGGGAGGTACCTACAATGAGCAGTTCTTC	CASSEVVGGTYNEQFF	TRBV25-1	TRBJ2-1	NA	NA
TGTGCCAGCAGGAGGGTCGGGCAGGGGGTCTACGAGCAGTACTTC	CASRRVGQGVYEQYF	TRBV27	TRBJ2-7	TRBD1	NA
TGTGCCAGCAGTTTCCAGGGGAATCAGCCCCAGCATTTT	CASSFQGNQPQHF	TRBV27	TRBJ1-5	NA	NA